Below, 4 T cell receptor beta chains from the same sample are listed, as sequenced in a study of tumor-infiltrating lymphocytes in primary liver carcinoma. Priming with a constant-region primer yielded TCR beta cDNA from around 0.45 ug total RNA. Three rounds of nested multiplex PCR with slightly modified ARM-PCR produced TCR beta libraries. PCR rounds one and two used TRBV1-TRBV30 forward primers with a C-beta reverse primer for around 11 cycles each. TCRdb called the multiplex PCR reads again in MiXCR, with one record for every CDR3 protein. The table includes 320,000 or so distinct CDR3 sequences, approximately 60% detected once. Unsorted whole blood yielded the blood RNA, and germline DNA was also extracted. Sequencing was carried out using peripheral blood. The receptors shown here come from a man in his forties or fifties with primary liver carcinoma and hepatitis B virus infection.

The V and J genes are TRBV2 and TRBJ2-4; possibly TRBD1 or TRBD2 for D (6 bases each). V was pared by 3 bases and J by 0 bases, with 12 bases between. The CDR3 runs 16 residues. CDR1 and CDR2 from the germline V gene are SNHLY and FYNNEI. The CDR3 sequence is CASSDEGGLAKNIQYF. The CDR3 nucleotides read TGTGCCAGCAGTGACGAGGGGGGACTAGCCAAAAACATTCAGTACTTC.

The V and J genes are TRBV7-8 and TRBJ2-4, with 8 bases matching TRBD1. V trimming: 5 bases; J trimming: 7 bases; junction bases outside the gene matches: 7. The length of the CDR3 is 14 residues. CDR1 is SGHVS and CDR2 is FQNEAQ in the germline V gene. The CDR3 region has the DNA TGTGCCAGCAGCCGGACAGGGAAAAGGAACATTCAGTACTTC. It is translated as CASSRTGKRNIQYF.

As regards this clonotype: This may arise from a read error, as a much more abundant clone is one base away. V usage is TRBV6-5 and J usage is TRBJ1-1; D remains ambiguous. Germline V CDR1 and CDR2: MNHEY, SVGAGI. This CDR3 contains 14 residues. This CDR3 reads CASSYTDGRTGAFF. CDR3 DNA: TGTGCCAGCAGTTACACGGATGGGCGGACTGGAGCTTTCTTT.

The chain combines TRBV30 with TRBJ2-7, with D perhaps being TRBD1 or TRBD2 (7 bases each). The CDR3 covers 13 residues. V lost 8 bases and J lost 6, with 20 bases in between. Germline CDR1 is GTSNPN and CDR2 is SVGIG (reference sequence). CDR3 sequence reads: CARNRGGTSEQYF. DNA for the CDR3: TGTGCCCGGAACAGGGGAGGGACCAGCGAGCAGTACTTC.